The 32 T cell receptor beta chains below come from one sample, sequenced in a study of T cells in Graves' hyperthyroidism and ophthalmopathy. TCR beta CDR3 regions were amplified from RNA transcripts. Carried out on the TCR CDR3, a first-round RT-PCR used the HTBI primer set. One entry per CDR3 protein results from TCRdb running MiXCR on the multiplex PCR reads. The repertoire includes 500,000 or so distinct CDR3 sequences, about 16% of them detected once, and about 29% sits in the top ten. Sequencing input: blood. Source of these receptors: a woman in her thirties with Graves' ophthalmopathy.

This clonotype appeared many times. The V call is TRBV5-8, the J call TRBJ2-1; D possibly corresponds to TRBD2 (6 bases). CDR3 length equals 13 residues. Germline V gives CDR1 SGHTS, CDR2 YDEGEE. V lost 5 bases to trimming and J lost 6 bases, with 12 bases between them. The CDR3 loop reads CASRSGLFNEQFF. The CDR3 DNA is TGTGCCAGCAGGAGCGGGTTATTCAATGAGCAGTTCTTC.

The chain recombines TRBV15 with TRBJ1-1; D possibly corresponds to TRBD1 (5 bases). Germline lookup yields CDR1 LNHNV and CDR2 YYDKDF (reference sequence). This CDR3 is 17 amino acids long. Trimming removed 3 bases at V and 4 bases at J, with 21 bases between. CDR3 nucleotides: TGTGCCACCAGCAGGCCAGGTACTGGGGGGAGGCGCACTGAAGCTTTCTTT. This sequence encodes CATSRPGTGGRRTEAFF.

The chain joins TRBV9 to TRBJ2-4, with TRBD1 identical over 12 bases. This CDR3 is built from 18 residues. J gave up 6 bases and V 0 bases, and 10 bases lay outside the gene matches. Germline lookup yields CDR1 SGDLS and CDR2 YYNGEE. As DNA, the CDR3 is TGTGCCAGCAGCGTAGGATCATCCGGGACAGGGGGCGTAAACATTCAGTACTTC. Translation: CASSVGSSGTGGVNIQYF.

A word on this clonotype: A much larger clonotype is one base distant, so this may be a read error. This chain uses TRBV12-3 or TRBV12-4 with TRBJ1-2; D is possibly TRBD1 (6 bases). The V and J ends lost 4 bases and 5 bases respectively, with 11 bases between them. The CDR3 runs to 13 residues. The DNA for the CDR3 is TGTGCCAGCAGTTCGGACAGAAAGTATGGCTACACCTTC. Residues: CASSSDRKYGYTF.

The chain uses TRBV19 and TRBJ2-7; 9 bases line up with TRBD1. Germline-derived CDR1 and CDR2 are LNHDA and SQIVND (reference sequence). The CDR3 consists of 13 residues. With 8 bases clipped from V and 5 bases from J, the junction kept 7 bases outside the gene matches. CDR3 coding DNA: TGTGCCAGTTCACCTCGGGACAGGGACGAGCAGTACTTC. Translated: CASSPRDRDEQYF. Variable domain in full (rest from reference TRBV19 and TRBJ2-7): DGGITQSPKYLFRKEGQNVTLSCEQNLNHDAMYWYRQDPGQGLRLIYYSQIVNDFQKGDIAEGYSVSREKKESFPLTVTSAQKNPTAFYLCASSPRDRDEQYFGPGTRLTVT.

The chain has TRBV6-5 and TRBJ1-2; D is unresolved. The germline CDR1 and CDR2 sequences are MNHEY and SVGAGI. The CDR3 is 14 amino acids. The V end was cut by 1 base, the J end by 4 bases, with 10 bases between. In nucleotides, the CDR3 is TGTGCCAGCAGTTACTGGAAGGGCCCCTATGGCTACACCTTC. This codes for CASSYWKGPYGYTF.

This chain uses TRBV7-9 with TRBJ2-7; 12 nucleotides line up with TRBD2. The CDR3 is made up of 18 amino acids. V lost 0 bases to trimming and J lost 2 bases; unmatched junction nucleotides: 8. Germline V CDR1 and CDR2: SEHNR, FQNEAQ (reference sequence). This chain's CDR3 is CASSLAPRLAGVPYEQYF. In DNA, the CDR3 is TGTGCCAGCAGCTTAGCGCCCCGACTAGCGGGAGTCCCCTACGAGCAGTACTTC.

This clonotype was seen a few times. This chain uses TRBV19 with TRBJ2-3; TRBD2 matches 11 bases. With V trimmed by 4 bases and J by 2 bases, 2 bases remained unmatched. This CDR3 is 15 amino acids long. The germline V gene encodes CDR1 LNHDA and CDR2 SQIVND (reference sequence). CDR3 amino acids: CASSTSGRFTDTQYF. The DNA of the CDR3 is TGTGCCAGTAGTACTAGCGGGAGGTTCACAGATACGCAGTATTTT.

This clonotype has ten or more counts. The chain links TRBV20-1 to TRBJ2-3, with D perhaps matching TRBD1 (5 bases). From germline, CDR1 is DFQATT and CDR2 SNEGSKA (reference sequence). Trimming shortened V by 1 base and J by 0 bases, and 11 bases separated the two germline ends. The length of the CDR3 is 15 residues. CDR3 in DNA: TGCAGTGCTAGAGTGGGCCAGGGAAGCACAGATACGCAGTATTTT. Encoded protein: CSARVGQGSTDTQYF.

This clonotype was detected many times. The chain uses TRBV20-1 and TRBJ1-1; D unclear. The germline V gene encodes CDR1 DFQATT and CDR2 SNEGSKA (reference sequence). The CDR3 has 13 residues. V was clipped by 0 bases and J by 3 bases, with 8 bases between them. The CDR3 coding sequence is TGCAGTGCTAGAGACGACAAGGACACTGAAGCTTTCTTT. This translates into CSARDDKDTEAFF.

The sample holds many counts of this clonotype. The CDR3 spells CASSLDRGRTQYF. The CDR3 DNA sequence: TGTGCCAGCAGTCTGGACAGGGGTCGGACCCAGTACTTC. The chain has TRBV28 and TRBJ2-5, with 9 bases aligning to TRBD1. The ends lost 5 bases at V and 7 bases at J; junction bases unmatched: 5. The CDR3 has 13 amino acids. Looked up from germline, CDR1 is MDHEN and CDR2 is SYDVKM. The full variable domain, with the rest looked up from reference TRBV28 and TRBJ2-5, is DVKVTQSSRYLVKRTGEKVFLECVQDMDHENMFWYRQDPGLGLRLIYFSYDVKMKEKGDIPEGYSVSREKKERFSLILESASTNQTSMYLCASSLDRGRTQYFGPGTRLLVL.

Remarks on this clonotype: A much larger clonotype is one base distant, so this may be a read error. The chain has TRBV20-1 and TRBJ1-2; D unresolved. Germline V lookup: CDR1 DFQATT, CDR2 SNEGSKA (reference sequence). The V and J ends lost 0 bases and 2 bases respectively, with 25 bases between them. This CDR3 contains 19 residues. Here the CDR3 reads CSARDPWGFWIQKNYGYTF. CDR3 nucleotides: TGCAGTGCTAGAGACCCCTGGGGATTCTGGATACAAAAAAACTATGGCTACACCTTC.

This clonotype was observed a few times. The chain links TRBV7-9 to TRBJ1-2; D remains ambiguous. Germline V gene sequence: CDR1 SEHNR, CDR2 FQNEAQ (reference sequence). CDR3 size: 16 residues. V was trimmed by 4 bases and J by 0 bases, leaving 15 bases between them. In nucleotides, the CDR3 is TGTGCCAGCAGCTCGGTTCTGGAGGGCGCTAACTATGGCTACACCTTC. It codes for CASSSVLEGANYGYTF. The entire variable domain, with the rest obtained from reference TRBV7-9 and TRBJ1-2, is as follows: DTGVSQNPRHKITKRGQNVTFRCDPISEHNRLYWYRQTLGQGPEFLTYFQNEAQLEKSRLLSDRFSAERPKGSFSTLEIQRTEQGDSAMYLCASSSVLEGANYGYTFGSGTRLTVV.

This clonotype came up a few times. This could be a read error, since a much larger clone is one nucleotide away. The CDR3 DNA follows: TGTGCCAGCAGCTTCGCGGGACTAGCGGGAGGCACAGATACGCAGTATTTT. It translates to CASSFAGLAGGTDTQYF. The chain combines TRBV7-9 with TRBJ2-3; TRBD2 matches at 14 bases. From germline, CDR1 is SEHNR and CDR2 FQNEAQ (reference sequence). With V trimmed by 3 bases and J by 1 base, 3 bases remained unmatched. CDR3 length equals 17 residues.

This clonotype was found many times. This chain connects TRBV12-3 or TRBV12-4 to TRBJ2-7, with D perhaps being TRBD1 or TRBD2 (5 bases each). CDR3 length equals 13 residues. V dropped 5 bases and J dropped 2 bases, with 10 bases sitting between them. The CDR3 nucleotides read TGTGCCAGCAGTCGGGACGGAGCCTACGAGCAGTACTTC. Translation gives CASSRDGAYEQYF.

V gene TRBV7-9 combines with J gene TRBJ1-5; D may be TRBD1 (5 bases). The CDR3 is 13 amino acids. V dropped 1 base and J dropped 9 bases, with 10 bases sitting between them. Germline values: CDR1 SEHNR, CDR2 FQNEAQ (reference sequence). Written as DNA, the CDR3 is TGTGCCAGCAGCTTAGGAGGGGATCGGCCCCAGCATTTT. This encodes CASSLGGDRPQHF.

The CDR3 reads CASTDQETQYF. The CDR3 DNA follows: TGTGCCAGCACTGACCAAGAGACCCAGTACTTC. This chain uses TRBV12-3 or TRBV12-4 with TRBJ2-5; D unclear. The V and J ends lost 7 bases and 0 bases respectively, with 3 bases between them. CDR3 length: 11 residues.

There are many counts of this clonotype. The genes are TRBV7-2 and TRBJ2-3; TRBD2 matches at 8 bases. The CDR3 length is 16 residues. Germline-derived CDR1 and CDR2 are SGHTA and FQGNSA. V shed 5 bases, J shed 4 bases, and the junction held 11 bases outside the gene matches. For the CDR3, the DNA is TGTGCCAGCAGCCGCAGGACGGGACTAGTATCAGATACGCAGTATTTT. It encodes CASSRRTGLVSDTQYF.

This clonotype was detected many times. This chain links TRBV3-2 with TRBJ2-2; TRBD2 is the table's D call and was not checked against the DNA. TRBV3-2 is listed as a pseudogene. The CDR3 is made up of 16 amino acids. CDR3 residues: CATFPGTSGAHGELFF. The CDR3 coding sequence is TGTGCCACCTTCCCCGGGACTAGCGGGGCCCACGGGGAGCTGTTTTTT.

J is TRBJ1-4 and V is TRBV5-5; 7 bases fit TRBD1. Trimming cost V 9 bases and J 3 bases; bases outside gene matches: 8. This CDR3 comprises 14 residues. Germline values: CDR1 SGHKS, CDR2 YYEKEE (reference sequence). CDR3 residues: CATSQQGPNEKLFF. CDR3 bases: TGTGCCACCTCTCAACAGGGGCCTAATGAAAAACTGTTTTTT.

At least ten counts were recorded for this clonotype. The V gene is TRBV6-1, the J gene TRBJ2-7; the match to TRBD1 covers 8 bases. Germline V gives CDR1 MNHNS, CDR2 SASEGT. Losses at the gene ends were 6 bases for V and 5 bases for J; bases not matched to a gene: 12. CDR3 length: 15 amino acids. The CDR3 sequence is CASSGGGTGPHEQYF. The CDR3 bases are TGTGCCAGCAGCGGAGGTGGGACAGGCCCGCACGAGCAGTACTTC.

This clonotype was recorded a few times. J is TRBJ1-5 and V is TRBV6-5, with a tentative D call TRBD1 (5 bases). Germline loops: CDR1 MNHEY, CDR2 SVGAGI. The CDR3 is made up of 17 amino acids. V was shortened by 0 bases and J by 5 bases, with 17 bases between the two germline ends. CDR3 bases: TGTGCCAGCAGTTACTCCCGGGGCTCGATGAGGGATCAGCCCCAGCATTTT. Its protein product is CASSYSRGSMRDQPQHF.

This clonotype showed up many times. This chain links TRBV28 with TRBJ1-5, with D possibly TRBD1 on 6 matching bases. The CDR3 is 16 residues long. Per the germline V gene, CDR1 is MDHEN and CDR2 is SYDVKM. The ends were cut back, 2 bases at V and 4 bases at J, with 15 bases in the middle. The CDR3 region has the DNA TGTGCCAGCAGTTTACTCCTCGACAGGACTAATCAGCCCCAGCATTTT. Protein product: CASSLLLDRTNQPQHF.

The table lists this clonotype with a few counts. The chain combines TRBV28 with TRBJ1-6; no clear D. Trimming shortened V by 3 bases and J by 6 bases, and 18 bases separated the two germline ends. This CDR3 contains 17 residues. The germline V gene has CDR1 MDHEN and CDR2 SYDVKM. CDR3 sequence: CASSFLTPGQVNSPLHF. Here the CDR3 DNA reads TGTGCCAGCAGTTTCCTCACTCCGGGTCAAGTTAATTCACCCCTCCACTTT.

V gene TRBV27 combines with J gene TRBJ1-5; D unclear. The CDR3 loop spans 15 amino acids. Trimming cost V 0 bases and J 5 bases, with 11 bases left between them. Germline CDR1 and CDR2: MNHEY and SMNVEV (reference sequence). The DNA of the CDR3 is TGTGCCAGCAGTTTATCTGGGTTGGTGGATCAGCCCCAGCATTTT. It specifies CASSLSGLVDQPQHF.

The sample holds a few counts of this clonotype. The chain couples TRBV30 to TRBJ2-1; D is undetermined. Trimming shortened V by 4 bases and J by 5 bases, and 6 bases separated the two germline ends. The CDR3 runs 11 residues. CDR1 is GTSNPN and CDR2 is SVGIG in the germline V gene (reference sequence). CDR3 coding DNA: TGTGCCTGGATGGGGAACAATGAGCAGTTCTTC. This encodes CAWMGNNEQFF.

This clonotype was seen at least ten times. The chain recombines TRBV2 with TRBJ1-5; D gene uncertain. CDR3 length equals 14 residues. Germline CDR1 reads SNHLY; CDR2 reads FYNNEI. With 6 bases removed from V and 0 bases from J, the gap between germline ends came to 9 bases. CDR3 amino acids: CASRNEPSNQPQHF. DNA for the CDR3: TGTGCCAGCAGGAATGAGCCTAGCAATCAGCCCCAGCATTTT.

In the case of this clonotype: Sequence at one end of the junction differs from germline and may be a read error. The V call is TRBV7-9, the J call TRBJ2-1; 10 bases agree with TRBD2. In germline, CDR1 is SEHNR, CDR2 FQNEAQ (reference sequence). There are 16 residues in the CDR3. DNA of the CDR3: TGTGCCAGCAGCCAGTATAGCGGGAGGTTGAACAATAAGCAGTTCTTC. It codes for CASSQYSGRLNNKQFF.

The chain combines TRBV20-1 with TRBJ2-2, with TRBD1 matching 7 bases. The V segment lost 4 bases and the J segment 5 bases; nucleotides outside the gene matches: 10. There are 15 residues in the CDR3. CDR1 DFQATT and CDR2 SNEGSKA come from the germline V gene (reference sequence). The CDR3 spells CSANKQGRNTGELFF. Here the CDR3 DNA reads TGCAGTGCTAACAAACAGGGGAGAAATACCGGGGAGCTGTTTTTT.

This clonotype was recorded many times. V is TRBV2 and J is TRBJ2-7, with no clear D. CDR1 is SNHLY, CDR2 FYNNEI, per germline. This CDR3 is built from 12 residues. Trimming pared 7 bases from V and 6 bases from J, leaving 13 bases between. CDR3 residues: CASKYVSSEQYF. DNA for the CDR3: TGTGCCAGCAAATACGTATCTTCCGAGCAGTACTTC.

This clonotype was counted between two and nine times. This rearrangement joins TRBV7-9 to TRBJ2-3; no reliable D call. CDR3 length equals 11 residues. CDR1 and CDR2 (germline): SEHNR, FQNEAQ (reference sequence). Trimming took 3 bases from V and 10 from J, leaving 8 bases between them. CDR3: CASSFPSPQYF. The CDR3 nucleotides are TGTGCCAGCAGCTTCCCGAGCCCGCAGTATTTT.

The gene calls are TRBV12-3 or TRBV12-4 and TRBJ2-2; 11 bases agree with TRBD1. With V trimmed by 6 bases and J by 7 bases, 7 bases remained unmatched. CDR3 length equals 15 residues. The CDR3 protein is CASRTDRGPGGELFF. The CDR3 DNA follows: TGTGCCAGCAGGACGGACAGGGGGCCGGGCGGGGAGCTGTTTTTT.